This T cell receptor beta chain was recovered during a study of T cells in Graves' hyperthyroidism and ophthalmopathy. TCR beta CDR3 region amplification was performed from RNA transcripts. First-round RT-PCR targeting the TCR CDR3 was performed with the HTBI primer set. TCRdb recomputed calls from the multiplex PCR reads with MiXCR, one row per CDR3 protein. In the table there are more than 500,000 distinct CDR3 sequences, about 16% of which are singletons. This clonotype was counted only a few times. A much larger clone sits a single nucleotide away, making a read error possible. This CDR3 comprises 16 residues. In germline, CDR1 is SNHLY, CDR2 FYNNEI. V lost 6 bases and J 2 bases, leaving 17 bases between the germline ends.

The rearrangement uses TRBV2 and TRBJ1-5; D not certain. The receptor's source is a woman in her 30s with Graves' ophthalmopathy. Material: blood. Here the CDR3 reads CASRRMAGDGNQPQHF. The DNA for the CDR3 is TGTGCCAGCAGGCGGATGGCAGGCGATGGCAATCAGCCCCAGCATTTT.